The rows below give T cell receptor delta chains drawn from one sample of a study of gamma-delta T cells after stem cell transplantation. TCRdb re-called the RT-PCR reads using CATT. The data contain roughly 6,500 delta-chain clones, about 23% of them seen just once; the ten biggest clones take up about 17%. Sequenced input: gamma-delta T cells. The receptors derive from a human donor. It is not recorded whose cells these are; they may come from a transplant donor. Each CDR3 is given with its conserved first and last residue. Fields, in order: V gene, D gene, clone size, J gene, CDR3 protein, CDR3 DNA. D genes are given only for firm matches. Expanded clones are given a class, and other clones once, few, many or no size at all.

v_gene: TRDV1
d_gene: .
abundance: .
j_gene: TRDJ1
CDR3aa: CALGDRLRVLFTDKLIF
CDR3nt: TGTGCTCTTGGGGACCGCCTAAGGGTACTGTTCACCGATAAACTCATCTTT

v_gene: TRDV2
d_gene: TRDD3
abundance: few
j_gene: TRDJ1
CDR3aa: CACDSLGDTDKLIF
CDR3nt: TGTGCCTGTGACTCCCTGGGGGACACCGATAAACTCATCTTT

v_gene: TRDV2
d_gene: .
abundance: .
j_gene: TRDJ3
CDR3aa: CACDTAWGPIPSSWDTRQMFF
CDR3nt: TGTGCCTGTGACACCGCCTGGGGCCCGATCCCCTCCTCCTGGGACACCCGACAGATGTTTTTC

v_gene: TRDV2
d_gene: TRDD3
abundance: .
j_gene: TRDJ4
CDR3aa: CACDLIRALGDRPARARPLIF
CDR3nt: TGTGCCTGTGACCTTATACGAGCGCTGGGGGATCGGCCAGCGCGCGCCAGACCCCTGATCTTT

v_gene: TRDV1
d_gene: .
abundance: .
j_gene: TRDJ1
CDR3aa: CALGELDNIGLPFHYWGLPTDKLIF
CDR3nt: TGTGCTCTTGGGGAACTTGATAACATAGGCCTTCCTTTCCATTACTGGGGGCTTCCCACCGATAAACTCATCTTT

v_gene: TRDV2
d_gene: TRDD3
abundance: .
j_gene: TRDJ1
CDR3aa: CACDTVGDTRRKLIF
CDR3nt: TGTGCCTGTGACACTGTGGGGGATACAAGGCGGAAACTCATCTTT

v_gene: TRDV2
d_gene: TRDD3
abundance: few
j_gene: TRDJ1
CDR3aa: CACDEGYGLYTDKLIF
CDR3nt: TGTGCCTGTGACGAGGGATACGGACTGTACACCGATAAACTCATCTTT

v_gene: TRDV2
d_gene: TRDD3
abundance: .
j_gene: TRDJ1
CDR3aa: CACDTLSRWGTSYTDKLIF
CDR3nt: TGTGCCTGTGACACCCTTTCTAGGTGGGGGACCTCGTACACCGATAAACTCATCTTT

v_gene: TRDV2
d_gene: TRDD2
abundance: medium-sized
j_gene: TRDJ3
CDR3aa: CACDSRFLLADPSSWDTRQMFF
CDR3nt: TGTGCCTGTGACTCACGATTCCTACTCGCGGACCCGAGCTCCTGGGACACCCGACAGATGTTTTTC

v_gene: TRDV2
d_gene: TRDD3
abundance: few
j_gene: TRDJ3
CDR3aa: CACDPVGDTPEPPSWDTRQMFF
CDR3nt: TGTGCCTGTGACCCCGTGGGGGATACGCCGGAACCCCCCTCCTGGGACACCCGACAGATGTTTTTC

v_gene: TRDV2
d_gene: TRDD3
abundance: .
j_gene: TRDJ1
CDR3aa: CACDAIWGILYTDKLIF
CDR3nt: TGTGCCTGTGACGCCATATGGGGGATACTCTACACCGATAAACTCATCTTT

v_gene: TRDV2
d_gene: .
abundance: .
j_gene: TRDJ1
CDR3aa: CACDPVLPVGTDKLIF
CDR3nt: TGTGCCTGTGATCCAGTACTTCCCGTAGGGACCGATAAACTCATCTTT

v_gene: TRDV1
d_gene: TRDD3
abundance: few
j_gene: TRDJ1
CDR3aa: CALGEPPHWGPEGLIF
CDR3nt: TGTGCTCTTGGGGAACCGCCCCACTGGGGACCCGAAGGGCTCATCTTT

v_gene: TRDV2
d_gene: .
abundance: few
j_gene: TRDJ1
CDR3aa: CACDTVGQTGDTKKLIF
CDR3nt: TGTGCCTGTGACACCGTGGGCCAAACTGGCGATACGAAGAAACTCATCTTT

v_gene: TRDV2
d_gene: TRDD3
abundance: medium-sized
j_gene: TRDJ1
CDR3aa: CACDPLGEYTDKLIF
CDR3nt: TGTGCCTGTGACCCACTGGGGGAGTACACCGATAAACTCATCTTT

v_gene: TRDV2
d_gene: TRDD3
abundance: .
j_gene: TRDJ1
CDR3aa: CACDPRLGTYTDKLIF
CDR3nt: TGTGCCTGTGACCCCCGACTGGGGACCTACACCGATAAACTCATCTTT

v_gene: TRDV2
d_gene: .
abundance: large
j_gene: TRDJ1
CDR3aa: CACDAPNTDKLIF
CDR3nt: TGTGCCTGTGACGCCCCTAACACCGATAAACTCATCTTT

v_gene: TRDV2
d_gene: TRDD3
abundance: .
j_gene: TRDJ1
CDR3aa: CACDTVGIRYTDKLIF
CDR3nt: TGTGCCTGTGACACCGTGGGGATACGTTACACCGATAAACTCATCTTT

v_gene: TRDV2
d_gene: TRDD3
abundance: medium-sized
j_gene: TRDJ1
CDR3aa: CACDTLYWGTELIF
CDR3nt: TGTGCCTGTGACACGCTATACTGGGGGACCGAACTCATCTTT

v_gene: TRDV2
d_gene: .
abundance: few
j_gene: TRDJ1
CDR3aa: CACDTPWVGTDKLIF
CDR3nt: TGTGCCTGTGACACTCCCTGGGTGGGCACCGATAAACTCATCTTT

v_gene: TRDV2
d_gene: TRDD3
abundance: medium-sized
j_gene: TRDJ1
CDR3aa: CACDTVGFRLGDTGSLIF
CDR3nt: TGTGCCTGTGACACCGTCGGTTTTAGACTGGGGGATACGGGATCACTCATCTTT

v_gene: TRDV2
d_gene: .
abundance: .
j_gene: TRDJ1
CDR3aa: CACDTLPVLGMYTDKLIF
CDR3nt: TGTGCCTGTGACACTCTCCCTGTACTTGGGATGTACACCGATAAACTCATCTTT

v_gene: TRDV2
d_gene: TRDD3
abundance: medium-sized
j_gene: TRDJ1
CDR3aa: CACDPLGIHTDKLIF
CDR3nt: TGTGCCTGTGACCCACTGGGGATTCACACCGATAAACTCATCTTT

v_gene: TRDV2
d_gene: TRDD3
abundance: .
j_gene: TRDJ1
CDR3aa: CACDSISITRPSGGLGDKLIF
CDR3nt: TGTGCCTGTGACAGTATTTCGATTACTCGGCCTTCGGGGGGATTGGGCGATAAACTCATCTTT

v_gene: TRDV2
d_gene: TRDD3
abundance: large
j_gene: TRDJ1
CDR3aa: CACDPLGAYTDKLIF
CDR3nt: TGTGCCTGTGACCCACTGGGGGCCTACACCGATAAACTCATCTTT

v_gene: TRDV2
d_gene: TRDD3
abundance: few
j_gene: TRDJ1
CDR3aa: CACDTVRPHPYWGIHTDKLIF
CDR3nt: TGTGCCTGTGACACCGTGCGGCCACACCCATACTGGGGGATTCACACCGATAAACTCATCTTT

v_gene: TRDV2
d_gene: TRDD3
abundance: medium-sized
j_gene: TRDJ1
CDR3aa: CACDLLGDTDKLIF
CDR3nt: TGTGCCTGTGATCTACTGGGGGATACCGATAAACTCATCTTT

v_gene: TRDV2
d_gene: TRDD3
abundance: .
j_gene: TRDJ3
CDR3aa: CACDTSLIGGYPAWDTRQMFF
CDR3nt: TGCGCCTGTGACACCTCTCTAATAGGGGGATACCCGGCCTGGGACACCCGACAGATGTTTTTC

v_gene: TRDV2
d_gene: TRDD3
abundance: medium-sized
j_gene: TRDJ1
CDR3aa: CACDTVRPTPLLGDPGTDKLIF
CDR3nt: TGTGCCTGTGACACCGTTAGACCTACCCCGCTACTGGGGGACCCCGGCACCGATAAACTCATCTTT

v_gene: TRDV2
d_gene: TRDD3
abundance: .
j_gene: TRDJ1
CDR3aa: CACDKWGTKRLIF
CDR3nt: TGTGCCTGTGACAAATGGGGGACCAAGAGACTCATCTTT

v_gene: TRDV2
d_gene: TRDD3
abundance: .
j_gene: TRDJ3
CDR3aa: CACDTSPIGGYPAWDTRQMFF
CDR3nt: TGTGCCTGTGACACCTCTCCAATAGGGGGATACCCGGCCTGGGACACCCGACAGATGTTTTTC

v_gene: TRDV2
d_gene: TRDD3
abundance: .
j_gene: TRDJ1
CDR3aa: CACEGIRESGREGRPYTDKLIF
CDR3nt: TGTGCCTGTGAGGGGATACGCGAATCTGGACGCGAGGGGAGGCCATACACCGATAAACTCATCTTT

v_gene: TRDV2
d_gene: TRDD3
abundance: few
j_gene: TRDJ1
CDR3aa: CACDTVVLGDTMRETGKLIF
CDR3nt: TGTGCCTGTGACACGGTTGTACTGGGGGATACCATGAGAGAGACGGGTAAACTCATCTTT

v_gene: TRDV1
d_gene: TRDD3
abundance: .
j_gene: TRDJ1
CDR3aa: CALGERGVPTLYWGIERDTDKLIF
CDR3nt: TGTGCTCTTGGGGAACGGGGAGTTCCTACTCTCTACTGGGGGATAGAGCGAGACACCGATAAACTCATCTTT

v_gene: TRDV2
d_gene: TRDD3
abundance: medium-sized
j_gene: TRDJ1
CDR3aa: CACDTAGGYASYTDKLIF
CDR3nt: TGTGCCTGTGACACCGCTGGGGGATACGCCTCCTACACCGATAAACTCATCTTT

v_gene: TRDV2
d_gene: TRDD3
abundance: .
j_gene: TRDJ1
CDR3aa: CACDTLVGDVKYTDKLIF
CDR3nt: TGTGCCTGTGACACGTTGGTGGGGGATGTCAAGTACACCGATAAACTCATCTTT

v_gene: TRDV2
d_gene: TRDD3
abundance: .
j_gene: TRDJ1
CDR3aa: CACDPWGPTFDKLIF
CDR3nt: TGTGCCTGTGACCCCTGGGGGCCGACCTTCGATAAACTCATCTTT

v_gene: TRDV2
d_gene: .
abundance: few
j_gene: TRDJ3
CDR3aa: CACDTMVGGLKSSWDTRQMFF
CDR3nt: TGTGCCTGTGACACGATGGTGGGGGGTCTCAAAAGCTCCTGGGACACCCGACAGATGTTTTTC

v_gene: TRDV2
d_gene: TRDD3
abundance: medium-sized
j_gene: TRDJ1
CDR3aa: CACDLLGDSDKLIF
CDR3nt: TGTGCCTGTGACCTACTGGGGGATTCCGATAAACTCATCTTT

v_gene: TRDV2
d_gene: .
abundance: .
j_gene: TRDJ2
CDR3aa: CACDTVEAPMSAQLFF
CDR3nt: TGTGCCTGTGACACCGTAGAGGCCCCCATGTCAGCACAACTCTTCTTT

v_gene: TRAV29/DV5
d_gene: .
abundance: .
j_gene: TRDJ1
CDR3aa: CAAIKRSVLRWATSAGADKLIF
CDR3nt: TGTGCAGCAATAAAAAGATCGGTTCTAAGGTGGGCAACAAGTGCCGGCGCCGATAAACTCATCTTT

v_gene: TRDV1
d_gene: .
abundance: .
j_gene: TRDJ1
CDR3aa: CSGDSTDKLIF
CDR3nt: TGCTCTGGGGATTCCACCGATAAACTCATCTTT

v_gene: TRDV2
d_gene: .
abundance: .
j_gene: TRDJ3
CDR3aa: CACDPWYQSSWDTRQMFF
CDR3nt: TGTGCCTGTGACCCGTGGTACCAAAGCTCCTGGGACACCCGACAGATGTTTTTC

v_gene: TRDV2
d_gene: TRDD3
abundance: .
j_gene: TRDJ3
CDR3aa: CACDALGDPTRAISWDTRQMFF
CDR3nt: TGTGCCTGTGACGCACTGGGGGACCCTACGAGGGCAATCTCCTGGGACACCCGACAGATGTTTTTC

v_gene: TRDV2
d_gene: TRDD3
abundance: .
j_gene: TRDJ1
CDR3aa: CACEGLPTSALGDTTSYTDKLIF
CDR3nt: TGTGCCTGCGAAGGCCTTCCTACGTCGGCTCTGGGGGATACGACGTCGTACACCGATAAACTCATCTTT

v_gene: TRDV2
d_gene: TRDD3
abundance: large
j_gene: TRDJ1
CDR3aa: CACDTLLTGGYSDKLIF
CDR3nt: TGTGCCTGTGACACCCTCCTTACTGGGGGATACAGCGATAAACTCATCTTT

v_gene: TRDV2
d_gene: .
abundance: .
j_gene: TRDJ1
CDR3aa: CACDTLPGVSSNTDKLIF
CDR3nt: TGTGCCTGTGACACTTTGCCGGGGGTCTCATCCAACACCGATAAACTCATCTTT

v_gene: TRDV1
d_gene: .
abundance: .
j_gene: TRDJ1
CDR3aa: CALGERPHTRLGTDKLIF
CDR3nt: TGTGCTCTTGGGGAAAGGCCCCACACTAGACTGGGAACCGATAAACTCATCTTT

v_gene: TRDV2
d_gene: TRDD3
abundance: medium-sized
j_gene: TRDJ3
CDR3aa: CACDRVLRAGGSDGRQMFF
CDR3nt: TGTGCCTGTGACCGCGTCCTACGAGCTGGGGGATCGGACGGCCGACAGATGTTTTTC

v_gene: TRDV2
d_gene: TRDD3
abundance: medium-sized
j_gene: TRDJ1
CDR3aa: CACDTVLVGIQKTYGSQYTDKLIF
CDR3nt: TGTGCCTGTGACACCGTCTTGGTGGGGATACAGAAGACTTATGGAAGCCAGTACACCGATAAACTCATCTTT

v_gene: TRDV1
d_gene: TRDD3
abundance: few
j_gene: TRDJ1
CDR3aa: CALGNLRSGGYTDKLIF
CDR3nt: TGTGCTCTTGGGAACCTGAGATCTGGGGGATACACCGATAAACTCATCTTT

v_gene: TRDV2
d_gene: TRDD3
abundance: medium-sized
j_gene: TRDJ1
CDR3aa: CACDPILLGDTTDKLIF
CDR3nt: TGTGCCTGTGACCCTATACTACTGGGGGATACAACCGATAAACTCATCTTT

v_gene: TRDV1
d_gene: TRDD3
abundance: medium-sized
j_gene: TRDJ1
CDR3aa: CALGERLLRGILGDYYTDKLIF
CDR3nt: TGTGCTCTTGGGGAACGGCTCCTACGGGGAATACTGGGGGATTATTACACCGATAAACTCATCTTT

v_gene: TRDV2
d_gene: TRDD3
abundance: medium-sized
j_gene: TRDJ3
CDR3aa: CACDTVLGDTITRQMFF
CDR3nt: TGTGCCTGTGACACCGTACTGGGGGATACAATAACCCGACAGATGTTTTTC

v_gene: TRDV2
d_gene: TRDD3
abundance: medium-sized
j_gene: TRDJ1
CDR3aa: CACDSLPAAGDTSRGTDKLIF
CDR3nt: TGTGCCTGTGATTCCCTTCCGGCGGCTGGGGATACCTCTAGGGGTACCGATAAACTCATCTTT

v_gene: TRDV2
d_gene: TRDD3
abundance: few
j_gene: TRDJ1
CDR3aa: CACDLLGEESYTDKLIF
CDR3nt: TGTGCCTGTGACTTACTGGGGGAGGAATCGTACACCGATAAACTCATCTTT